A single sample gave rise to the 31 T cell receptor beta chains below, sequenced in a study of blood T cell repertoires in COVID-19. The repertoire was sequenced with immunoSEQ multiplex PCR; TCRdb's copy has only in-frame clones and lacks some. The table shows 250,000 to 350,000 clones, with 80% to 95% occurring only once. The sample was PBMCs or T cells enriched from blood (not recorded which). All receptors derive from a woman aged 25 to 39 who had recovered from COVID-19.

The CDR3 sequence is CASSFPTGNTEAFF. The CDR3 DNA is TGTGCCAGCAGCTTTCCTACAGGGAACACTGAAGCTTTCTTT. The V and J genes are TRBV5-6 and TRBJ1-1, with D possibly matching TRBD1 (5 bases). The V end was cut by 2 bases, the J end by 1 base, with 9 bases between. There are 14 residues in the CDR3. The germline gives CDR1 SGHDT, CDR2 YYEEEE.

The rearrangement links TRBV27 to TRBJ1-3, with a possible D match to TRBD1 (6 bases). The V gene's germline CDR1 is MNHEY and CDR2 SMNVEV (reference sequence). The ends were cut back, 5 bases at V and 3 bases at J, with 8 bases in the middle. The CDR3 has 13 amino acids. The CDR3 sequence: CASSPRGGNTIYF. The CDR3 DNA sequence: TGTGCCAGCAGTCCCAGGGGTGGAAACACCATATATTTT.

The V call is TRBV19, the J call TRBJ1-5; TRBD1 matches at 8 bases. This CDR3 spans 17 amino acids. CDR1 is LNHDA and CDR2 is SQIVND in the germline V gene (reference sequence). V shed 9 bases, J shed 4 bases, and the junction held 17 bases outside the gene matches. This chain's CDR3 is CASRQLGQGLLNQPQHF. The CDR3 DNA reads as TGTGCCAGCCGACAACTCGGACAGGGACTCCTAAATCAGCCCCAGCATTTT.

The CDR3 DNA is TGTGCCAGCAGTTATCCGGGACTAGCGGGCCACTCCTACGAGCAGTACTTC. Protein sequence: CASSYPGLAGHSYEQYF. The chain couples TRBV6-2 or TRBV6-3 to TRBJ2-7, with TRBD2 identical over 12 bases. The CDR3 spans 17 residues. Germline V lookup: CDR1 MNHEY, CDR2 SVGEGT. V shed 3 bases and J 0 bases; nucleotides not matched to a gene: 6.

The CDR3 sequence: CSVGGGVDNYGYTF. In nucleotides, the CDR3 is TGCAGCGTTGGGGGAGGGGTGGATAACTATGGCTACACCTTC. J is TRBJ1-2 and V is TRBV29-1; D may be TRBD1 (5 bases). Germline assignment: CDR1 SQVTM and CDR2 ANQGSEA. The CDR3 has 14 residues. V lost 4 bases and J 1 base, leaving 13 bases between the germline ends.

The rearrangement uses TRBV5-1 and TRBJ1-1, with 8 bases lining up with TRBD1. The germline V gene encodes CDR1 SGHRS and CDR2 YFSETQ. Trimming removed 2 bases from V and 7 bases from J; junction bases left unmatched: 7. The CDR3 consists of 14 residues. CDR3 bases: TGCGCCAGCAGCTTACTGGACAGGGATGATGAAGCTTTCTTT. Translated: CASSLLDRDDEAFF.

The V gene is TRBV4-3, the J gene TRBJ2-5, with 8 bases identical to TRBD1. The trim removed 4 bases at V and 4 bases at J, leaving 5 bases unmatched. Germline V gene lookup returns CDR1 LGHNA and CDR2 YSLEER. CDR3 length: 14 amino acids. The CDR3 region is CASSPRTGIETQYF. CDR3 bases: TGCGCCAGCAGCCCACGGACAGGGATAGAGACCCAGTACTTC.

The genes are TRBV27 and TRBJ2-3, with 7 bases lining up with TRBD1. CDR3 length: 14 amino acids. With 6 bases clipped from V and 2 bases from J, the junction kept 5 bases outside the gene matches. Germline CDR1 reads MNHEY; CDR2 reads SMNVEV (reference sequence). CDR3 DNA sequence: TGTGCCAGCAGCCGGGGACAGATCACAGATACGCAGTATTTT. Protein sequence: CASSRGQITDTQYF.

This clone is a singleton in its sample. The V call is TRBV11-2, the J call TRBJ2-7; TRBD1 is a possible D gene (6 bases). The CDR3 length is 14 residues. Per germline, CDR1 SGHAT and CDR2 FQNNGV. V was shortened by 5 bases and J by 2 bases, with 13 bases between the two germline ends. CDR3 protein: CASSTNRVPYEQYF. The CDR3 coding sequence is TGTGCCAGCAGCACCAACAGGGTCCCCTACGAGCAGTACTTC.

The chain is built from TRBV18 and TRBJ1-1; D may be TRBD1 (5 bases). The CDR3 is made up of 14 amino acids. Germline loops: CDR1 KGHSH, CDR2 LQKENI. Deletions cut 6 bases from V and 0 bases from J, with 11 bases between. DNA of the CDR3: TGTGCCAGCTCGTCCGGGACTGTGAACACTGAAGCTTTCTTT. Translation: CASSSGTVNTEAFF.

The genes are TRBV11-3 and TRBJ1-2, with 7 positions matching TRBD1. CDR3 length: 16 residues. The V segment lost 2 bases and the J segment 5 bases; nucleotides outside the gene matches: 11. In germline, CDR1 is SGHNT, CDR2 YENEEA. Written as DNA, the CDR3 is TGTGCCAGCAGCTTATTCTCTGGCGGACAGGAGTATGGCTACACCTTC. Protein: CASSLFSGGQEYGYTF. Supplemented by reference TRBV11-3 and TRBJ1-2, the full variable domain reads EAGVVQSPRYKIIEKKQPVAFWCNPISGHNTLYWYLQNLGQGPELLIRYENEEAVDDSQLPKDRFSAERLKGVDSTLKIQPAELGDSAVYLCASSLFSGGQEYGYTFGSGTRLTVV.

This chain links TRBV27 with TRBJ2-1, with D unclear. Deletions cut 3 bases from V and 3 bases from J, with 9 bases between. This CDR3 is 14 amino acids long. The V gene's germline CDR1 is MNHEY and CDR2 SMNVEV (reference sequence). The CDR3, as DNA: TGTGCCAGCAGTTTGTCAGGATTCTACAATGAGCAGTTCTTC. Its protein product is CASSLSGFYNEQFF.

V usage is TRBV7-9 and J usage is TRBJ2-1, with a tentative D call TRBD2 (5 bases). V was cut by 3 bases and J by 4 bases, with 10 bases left in between. Looked up from germline, CDR1 is SEHNR and CDR2 is FQNEAQ (reference sequence). The CDR3 contains 14 residues. Here the CDR3 DNA reads TGTGCCAGCAGCTTCCGGGATCGGTACAATGAGCAGTTCTTC. Translation: CASSFRDRYNEQFF.

This clone was recorded once. The rearrangement links TRBV19 to TRBJ1-1; D might be TRBD1 (6 bases). The CDR3 is made up of 12 amino acids. Germline loops: CDR1 LNHDA, CDR2 SQIVND (reference sequence). Trimming took off 7 bases at V and 10 bases at J, with 16 bases between the two ends. The CDR3: CASILGGWRAFF. CDR3 nucleotide sequence: TGTGCCAGTATTCTAGGGGGTTGGAGAGCTTTCTTT. Looking up the rest from reference TRBV19 and TRBJ1-1 gives the full variable domain: DGGITQSPKYLFRKEGQNVTLSCEQNLNHDAMYWYRQDPGQGLRLIYYSQIVNDFQKGDIAEGYSVSREKKESFPLTVTSAQKNPTAFYLCASILGGWRAFFGQGTRLTVV.

The chain combines TRBV15 with TRBJ1-4, with D maybe TRBD1 (6 bases). Germline V lookup: CDR1 LNHNV, CDR2 YYDKDF (reference sequence). V was shortened by 0 bases and J by 6 bases, with 11 bases between the two germline ends. The CDR3 is made up of 15 amino acids. CDR3 sequence (DNA): TGTGCCACCAGCAGAGATGCGGGGGGCTATGAAAAACTGTTTTTT. Translated: CATSRDAGGYEKLFF.

This clone was observed a single time. This chain connects TRBV5-1 to TRBJ1-1; D unclear. The V end was cut by 0 bases, the J end by 0 bases, with 6 bases between. The CDR3 is 14 residues long. In germline, CDR1 is SGHRS, CDR2 YFSETQ. Here the CDR3 DNA reads TGCGCCAGCAGCTTGGACAGCCTGAACACTGAAGCTTTCTTT. Encoded protein: CASSLDSLNTEAFF.

This chain uses TRBV7-8 with TRBJ2-4; 12 bases match TRBD2. Per germline, CDR1 SGHVS and CDR2 FQNEAQ. With V trimmed by 1 base and J by 1 base, 8 bases remained unmatched. CDR3 length equals 19 residues. In DNA, the CDR3 is TGTGCCAGCAGCTTAGTTCTAGCGGGAGGGAGAGGGGCCAAAAACATTCAGTACTTC. This gives the protein CASSLVLAGGRGAKNIQYF. The variable domain in full, completed from reference TRBV7-8 and TRBJ2-4, reads GAGVSQSPRYKVAKRGQDVALRCDPISGHVSLFWYQQALGQGPEFLTYFQNEAQLDKSGLPSDRFFAERPEGSVSTLKIQRTQQEDSAVYLCASSLVLAGGRGAKNIQYFGAGTRLSVL.

The table lists this clone with a count of one. V usage is TRBV7-2 and J usage is TRBJ1-3; D remains unclear. This CDR3 contains 14 residues. CDR1 is SGHTA and CDR2 is FQGNSA in the germline V gene. V shed 6 bases and J shed 0 bases, with 9 bases lying between them. The CDR3 sequence is CASRPQHSGNTIYF. As DNA, the CDR3 is TGTGCCAGCAGGCCACAGCACTCTGGAAACACCATATATTTT.

The chain combines TRBV9 with TRBJ2-1, with 9 bases that match TRBD2. The CDR3 is 16 amino acids. Trimming at V came to 0 bases and at J to 8 bases, leaving 9 bases not matched to a gene. CDR1 is SGDLS and CDR2 is YYNGEE in the germline V gene. The CDR3 region is CASSVEVAGVLDEQFF. The CDR3 DNA reads TGTGCCAGCAGCGTAGAAGTAGCGGGAGTTCTCGATGAGCAGTTCTTC.

The V call is TRBV29-1, the J call TRBJ2-7; a weak D match, TRBD2 (5 bases). This CDR3 has 13 amino acids. The germline V gene encodes CDR1 SQVTM and CDR2 ANQGSEA. DNA for the CDR3: TGCAGGCCCGCCGAGGGCCTGACCTACGAGCAGTACTTC. Amino acids: CRPAEGLTYEQYF.

V is TRBV30 and J is TRBJ2-3; 8 bases agree with TRBD1. Losses at the gene ends were 3 bases for V and 0 bases for J; bases not matched to a gene: 8. This CDR3 contains 16 residues. Per germline, CDR1 GTSNPN and CDR2 SVGIG (reference sequence). This CDR3 is CAWSKGTGHSTDTQYF. CDR3 nucleotides: TGTGCCTGGAGCAAAGGGACAGGTCATAGCACAGATACGCAGTATTTT.

This clone was observed a single time. The chain has TRBV4-2 and TRBJ1-1; D remains unclear. Per germline, CDR1 LGHNA and CDR2 YNFKEQ. CDR3 length: 15 amino acids. The V and J ends lost 0 bases and 1 base respectively, with 9 bases between them. The CDR3 region has the DNA TGTGCCAGCAGCCAAGATGTACTAGGGAACACTGAAGCTTTCTTT. Its translation is CASSQDVLGNTEAFF.

This chain uses TRBV27 with TRBJ1-3; TRBD1 might be the D (5 bases). The V gene's germline CDR1 is MNHEY and CDR2 SMNVEV (reference sequence). The CDR3 is made up of 14 amino acids. V was shortened by 4 bases and J by 2 bases, with 9 bases between the two germline ends. CDR3 residues: CASSSAGPGNTIYF. For the CDR3, the DNA is TGTGCCAGCAGTTCCGCAGGGCCTGGAAACACCATATATTTT.

This clone was counted only a few times. The chain couples TRBV7-2 to TRBJ1-6; 7 bases line up with TRBD1. Germline V gene sequence: CDR1 SGHTA, CDR2 FQGNSA. CDR3 length equals 16 residues. Unmatched junction bases numbered 9, after V lost 5 bases and J lost 5 bases. The CDR3 reads CASSIIPGQHNSPLHF. Written as DNA, the CDR3 is TGTGCCAGCAGCATTATACCGGGACAGCATAATTCACCCCTCCACTTT.

The chain combines TRBV19 with TRBJ2-3; TRBD1 matches 9 bases. CDR1 LNHDA and CDR2 SQIVND come from the germline V gene (reference sequence). Unmatched junction bases numbered 11, after V lost 5 bases and J lost 2 bases. The CDR3 length is 17 residues. The CDR3 loop is CASSSWTGEEVTDTQYF. The DNA of the CDR3 is TGTGCCAGTAGTTCGTGGACAGGGGAAGAGGTCACAGATACGCAGTATTTT.

This clone was seen a few times. The sample contains more than one DNA sequence encoding this CDR3. The rearrangement uses TRBV18 and TRBJ1-1; D call uncertain. The length of the CDR3 is 13 residues. Between the trimmed V and J ends, which lost 3 bases and 1 base, there was a span of 6 bases. Germline CDR1 reads KGHSH; CDR2 reads LQKENI. Written as DNA, the CDR3 is TGTGCCAGCTCACCTGGCCAGAACACTGAAGCTTTCTTT. Protein: CASSPGQNTEAFF.

The gene calls are TRBV19 and TRBJ2-5; TRBD2 matches 9 bases. The CDR3 spans 16 residues. V shed 4 bases, J shed 5 bases, and the junction held 11 bases outside the gene matches. Germline assignment: CDR1 LNHDA and CDR2 SQIVND (reference sequence). CDR3 amino acids: CASSSAGGPRSETQYF. In DNA, the CDR3 is TGTGCCAGTAGTAGCGCGGGAGGGCCCCGTTCGGAGACCCAGTACTTC.

The chain links TRBV7-8 to TRBJ2-1, with 10 bases fitting TRBD2. This CDR3 region has 16 residues. With 0 bases clipped from V and 2 bases from J, the junction kept 1 base outside the gene matches. The germline V gene has CDR1 SGHVS and CDR2 FQNEAQ. The CDR3 DNA reads TGTGCCAGCAGCTTAGCCGGACTAGCGGCCTACAATGAGCAGTTCTTC. It codes for CASSLAGLAAYNEQFF.

The genes are TRBV19 and TRBJ2-1; possible D gene TRBD1, 6 bases. This CDR3 has 14 residues. V lost 7 bases to trimming and J lost 8 bases, with 18 bases between them. The V gene's germline CDR1 is LNHDA and CDR2 SQIVND (reference sequence). The CDR3 DNA reads as TGTGCCAGTACCTCCCTAGTAGGGGGAGATGAGCAGTTCTTC. It specifies CASTSLVGGDEQFF.

The CDR3 here is CASSFTDTEAYSPLHF. The CDR3, as DNA: TGTGCCAGCAGCTTTACGGACACCGAAGCCTATTCACCCCTCCACTTT. The rearrangement joins TRBV9 to TRBJ1-6; D perhaps matches TRBD1 (5 bases). CDR1 is SGDLS, CDR2 YYNGEE, per germline. The CDR3 covers 16 residues. Trimming took off 4 bases at V and 8 bases at J, with 19 bases between the two ends.

This clone appeared a few times. The chain carries TRBV15 and TRBJ2-7; a weak D match, TRBD2 (5 bases). Germline lookup yields CDR1 LNHNV and CDR2 YYDKDF (reference sequence). CDR3 length equals 15 residues. The V gene lost 4 bases and the J gene lost 4 bases, with 17 bases spanning the gap. The CDR3 loop reads CATSTRPEASYEQYF. Here the CDR3 DNA reads TGTGCCACCAGCACCCGCCCGGAGGCCTCATACGAGCAGTACTTC.